This TCR beta chain is drawn from a study of blood T cells in healthy people across ages. A second about 7 to 12 cycle PCR used barcoded and J-beta primers. With 12 random nucleotides, a template-switch adaptor tagged each individual cDNA molecule. Each CDR3 protein is one row after TCRdb ran MiXCR on the 5' RACE reads. The data hold approximately 800,000 distinct CDR3 sequences, with 55% to 70% observed a single time. Aged roughly 6 to 100, donors were systemically healthy Caucasians from Russia. Points from the study as a whole: The unknown donor CMV status may have confounded expanded clonotype changes. Whereas aged donors had fewer naive CD4+ cells, long-lived donors had more of them and higher diversity.

V was pared by 1 base and J by 4 bases, with 17 bases between. CDR1 GTSNPN and CDR2 SVGIG come from the germline V gene (reference sequence). This CDR3 contains 16 residues. A remark on this clonotype: Its antigen is still unknown.

The origin of this receptor is a young man in good health. This chain links TRBV30 with TRBJ2-1; D ambiguous. Source material: blood. CDR3 region: CAWSGSVLRNYNEQFF. CDR3 nucleotides: TGTGCCTGGAGTGGAAGCGTACTTAGAAATTACAATGAGCAGTTCTTC.